The entry that follows covers one T cell receptor beta chain sequence. The data were obtained in a study of blood T cells in healthy people across ages. It was with a sample-barcoded 5' primer and a J-beta primer mix that a second PCR of about 6 to 12 cycles was run. Via MiXCR, TCRdb re-called the 5' RACE reads, giving one row per CDR3 protein. Of approximately 700,000 distinct CDR3 sequences listed, approximately 30% are singletons. Sequenced material: blood. The sequence derives from a woman at least 80 years old in good health.

This chain's CDR3 is CSVVRTDQETQYF. The DNA of the CDR3 is TGCAGCGTTGTGAGGACAGACCAAGAGACCCAGTACTTC. The chain uses TRBV29-1 and TRBJ2-5, with TRBD1 as a possible D gene (6 bases). Deletions cut 4 bases from V and 0 bases from J, with 9 bases between. The CDR3 contains 13 residues. The germline V gene encodes CDR1 SQVTM and CDR2 ANQGSEA. The full variable domain, rest sourced from reference TRBV29-1 and TRBJ2-5, is SAVISQKPSRDICQRGTSLTIQCQVDSQVTMMFWYRQQPGQSLTLIATANQGSEATYESGFVIDKFPISRPNLTFSTLTVSNMSPEDSSIYLCSVVRTDQETQYFGPGTRLLVL.